This T cell receptor (beta chain) was sequenced for a study of T-cell reconstitution after alpha-beta-depleted transplantation in children. The TCRbeta library was prepared with unique molecular identifiers. TCRdb itself ran the PCR reads through MiXCR, one entry per CDR3 protein. The sample shows hundreds of thousands of distinct CDR3 sequences, around 8% of them seen only once. This clonotype was seen repeatedly, ten times or more. Looked up from germline, CDR1 is DFQATT and CDR2 is SNEGSKA (reference sequence). The V end was cut by 5 bases, the J end by 10 bases, with 12 bases between. The CDR3 runs to 11 residues.

J is TRBJ2-1 and V is TRBV20-1; D uncertain. The specimen was PBMCs, mostly from graft donor cells, collected 180 days after TCRalphabeta/CD19-depleted stem cell transplant. This sequence originates from a male patient younger than 18 who had a stem cell transplant for acute lymphoblastic leukemia, so the T cells may come from the graft donor. CDR3 DNA sequence: TGCAGTGCTCATATAGTCGGGGAGCAGTTCTTC. Its protein product is CSAHIVGEQFF.